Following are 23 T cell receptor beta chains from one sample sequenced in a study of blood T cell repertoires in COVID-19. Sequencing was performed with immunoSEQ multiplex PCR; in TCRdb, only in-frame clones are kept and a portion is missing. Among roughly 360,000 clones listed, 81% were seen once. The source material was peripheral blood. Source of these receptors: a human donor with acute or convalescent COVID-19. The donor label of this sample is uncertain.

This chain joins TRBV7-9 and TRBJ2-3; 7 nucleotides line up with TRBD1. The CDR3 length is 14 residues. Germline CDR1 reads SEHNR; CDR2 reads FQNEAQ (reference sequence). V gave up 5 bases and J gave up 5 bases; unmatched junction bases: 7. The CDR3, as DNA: TGTGCCAGCAGCCAATCCGGGACAGTAGATACGCAGTATTTT. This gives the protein CASSQSGTVDTQYF.

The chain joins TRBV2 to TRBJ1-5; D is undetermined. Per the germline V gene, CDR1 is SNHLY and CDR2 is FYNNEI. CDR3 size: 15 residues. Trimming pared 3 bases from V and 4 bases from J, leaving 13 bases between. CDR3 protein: CASSDEGSQNQPQHF. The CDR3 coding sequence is TGTGCCAGCAGTGACGAGGGCAGCCAAAATCAGCCCCAGCATTTT.

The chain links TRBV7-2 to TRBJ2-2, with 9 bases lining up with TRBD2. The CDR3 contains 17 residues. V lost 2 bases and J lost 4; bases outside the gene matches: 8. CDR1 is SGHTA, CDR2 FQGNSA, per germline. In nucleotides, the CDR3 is TGTGCCAGCAGCTTACGCGGGCTAGCGGGAAGCACCGGGGAGCTGTTTTTT. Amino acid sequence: CASSLRGLAGSTGELFF. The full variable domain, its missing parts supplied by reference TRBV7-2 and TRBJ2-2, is GAGVSQSPSNKVTEKGKDVELRCDPISGHTALYWYRQSLGQGLEFLIYFQGNSAPDKSGLPSDRFSAERTGGSVSTLTIQRTQQEDSAVYLCASSLRGLAGSTGELFFGEGSRLTVL.

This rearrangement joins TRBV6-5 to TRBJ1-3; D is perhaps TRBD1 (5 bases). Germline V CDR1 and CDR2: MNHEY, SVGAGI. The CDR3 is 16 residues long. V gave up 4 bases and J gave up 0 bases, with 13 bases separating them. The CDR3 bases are TGTGCCAGCAGTTCCACGACAGCAACCTCTGGAAACACCATATATTTT. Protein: CASSSTTATSGNTIYF.

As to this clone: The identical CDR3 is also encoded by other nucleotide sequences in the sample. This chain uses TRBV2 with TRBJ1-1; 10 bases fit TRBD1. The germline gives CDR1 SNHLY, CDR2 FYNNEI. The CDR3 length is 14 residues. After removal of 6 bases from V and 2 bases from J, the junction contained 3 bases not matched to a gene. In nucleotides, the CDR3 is TGTGCCAGCAGGGGGGACAGGGGTAACACTGAAGCTTTCTTT. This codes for CASRGDRGNTEAFF.

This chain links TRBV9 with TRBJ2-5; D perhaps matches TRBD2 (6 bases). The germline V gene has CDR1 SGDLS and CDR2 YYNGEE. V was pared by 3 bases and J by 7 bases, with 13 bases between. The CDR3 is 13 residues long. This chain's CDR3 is CASSGDSIGTQYF. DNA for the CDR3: TGTGCCAGCAGCGGGGACTCCATCGGGACCCAGTACTTC. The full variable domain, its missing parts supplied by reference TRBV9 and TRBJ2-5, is DSGVTQTPKHLITATGQRVTLRCSPRSGDLSVYWYQQSLDQGLQFLIQYYNGEERAKGNILERFSAQQFPDLHSELNLSSLELGDSALYFCASSGDSIGTQYFGPGTRLLVL.

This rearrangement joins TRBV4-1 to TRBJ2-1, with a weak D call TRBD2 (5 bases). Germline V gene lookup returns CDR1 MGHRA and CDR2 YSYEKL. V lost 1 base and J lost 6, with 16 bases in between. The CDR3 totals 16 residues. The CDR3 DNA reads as TGCGCCAGCAGCCAAGCCCTAGCCGGTATCCCCAATGAGCAGTTCTTC. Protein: CASSQALAGIPNEQFF.

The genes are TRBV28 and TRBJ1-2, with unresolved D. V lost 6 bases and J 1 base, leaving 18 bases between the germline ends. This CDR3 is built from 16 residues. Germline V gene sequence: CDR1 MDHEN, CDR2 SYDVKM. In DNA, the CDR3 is TGTGCCAGCAGCCTAGGCGCCGTCCGAGTTAACTATGGCTACACCTTC. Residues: CASSLGAVRVNYGYTF.

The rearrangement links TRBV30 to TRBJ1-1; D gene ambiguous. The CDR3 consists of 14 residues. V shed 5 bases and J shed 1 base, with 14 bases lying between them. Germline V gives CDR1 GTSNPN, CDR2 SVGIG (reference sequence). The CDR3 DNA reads TGTGCCTGGTCTCCGGGGTGGGGGAACACTGAAGCTTTCTTT. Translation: CAWSPGWGNTEAFF.

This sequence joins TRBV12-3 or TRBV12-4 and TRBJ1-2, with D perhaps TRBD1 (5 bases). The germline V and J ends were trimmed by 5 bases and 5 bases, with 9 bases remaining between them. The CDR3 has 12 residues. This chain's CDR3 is CASSNGGYGYTF. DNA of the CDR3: TGTGCCAGCAGTAACGGGGGGTATGGCTACACCTTC.

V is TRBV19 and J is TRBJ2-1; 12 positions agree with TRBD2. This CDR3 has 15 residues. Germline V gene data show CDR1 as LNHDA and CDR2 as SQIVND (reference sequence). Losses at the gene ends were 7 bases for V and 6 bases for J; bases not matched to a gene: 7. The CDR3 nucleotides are TGTGCCAGTACCGCGACTAGCGGGAGACGCAATGAGCAGTTCTTC. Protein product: CASTATSGRRNEQFF. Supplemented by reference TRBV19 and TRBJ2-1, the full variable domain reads DGGITQSPKYLFRKEGQNVTLSCEQNLNHDAMYWYRQDPGQGLRLIYYSQIVNDFQKGDIAEGYSVSREKKESFPLTVTSAQKNPTAFYLCASTATSGRRNEQFFGPGTRLTVL.

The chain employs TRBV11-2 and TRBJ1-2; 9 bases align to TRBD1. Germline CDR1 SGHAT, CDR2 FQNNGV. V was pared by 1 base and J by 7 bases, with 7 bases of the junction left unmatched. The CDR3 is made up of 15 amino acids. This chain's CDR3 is CASSLGPDRGSGYTF. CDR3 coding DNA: TGTGCCAGCAGCTTAGGCCCCGACAGGGGGAGTGGCTACACCTTC.

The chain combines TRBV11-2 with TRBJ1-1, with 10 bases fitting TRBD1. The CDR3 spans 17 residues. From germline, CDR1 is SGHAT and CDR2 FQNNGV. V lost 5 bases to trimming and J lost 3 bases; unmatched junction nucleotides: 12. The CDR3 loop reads CASSLTGTGERYTEAFF. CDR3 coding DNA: TGTGCCAGCAGCCTGACCGGGACAGGGGAACGGTACACTGAAGCTTTCTTT.

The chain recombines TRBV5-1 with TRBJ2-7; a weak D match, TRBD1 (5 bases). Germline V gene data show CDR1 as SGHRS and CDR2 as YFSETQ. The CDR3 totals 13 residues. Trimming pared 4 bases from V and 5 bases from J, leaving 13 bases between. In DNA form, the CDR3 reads TGCGCCAGCAGCACGCCAGGGCGGAACGAGCAGTACTTC. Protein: CASSTPGRNEQYF. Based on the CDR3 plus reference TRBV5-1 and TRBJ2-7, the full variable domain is KAGVTQTPRYLIKTRGQQVTLSCSPISGHRSVSWYQQTPGQGLQFLFEYFSETQRNKGNFPGRFSGRQFSNSRSEMNVSTLELGDSALYLCASSTPGRNEQYFGPGTRLTVT.

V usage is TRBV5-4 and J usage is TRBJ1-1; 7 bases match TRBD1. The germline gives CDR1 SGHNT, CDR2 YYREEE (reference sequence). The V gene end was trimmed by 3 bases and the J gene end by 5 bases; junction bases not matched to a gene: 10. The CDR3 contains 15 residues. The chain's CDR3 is CASSSTDRARTEAFF. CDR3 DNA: TGTGCCAGCAGCTCGACAGACAGGGCGAGGACTGAAGCTTTCTTT.

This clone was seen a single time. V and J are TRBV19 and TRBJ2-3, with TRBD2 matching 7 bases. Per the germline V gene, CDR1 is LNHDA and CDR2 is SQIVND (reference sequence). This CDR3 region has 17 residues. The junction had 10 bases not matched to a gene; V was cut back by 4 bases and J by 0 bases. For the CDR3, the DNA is TGTGCCAGTAGTAAAATTTCGGGAGGTCGGAGCACAGATACGCAGTATTTT. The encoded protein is CASSKISGGRSTDTQYF. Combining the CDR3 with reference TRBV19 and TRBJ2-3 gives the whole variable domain DGGITQSPKYLFRKEGQNVTLSCEQNLNHDAMYWYRQDPGQGLRLIYYSQIVNDFQKGDIAEGYSVSREKKESFPLTVTSAQKNPTAFYLCASSKISGGRSTDTQYFGPGTRLTVL.

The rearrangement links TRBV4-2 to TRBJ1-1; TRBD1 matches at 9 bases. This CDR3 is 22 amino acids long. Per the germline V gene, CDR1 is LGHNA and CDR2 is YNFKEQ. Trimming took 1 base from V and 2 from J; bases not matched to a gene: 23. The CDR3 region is CASSQVPGVVGTGGRGNTEAFF. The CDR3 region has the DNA TGTGCCAGCAGCCAAGTGCCGGGGGTTGTGGGAACAGGGGGCCGGGGAAACACTGAAGCTTTCTTT.

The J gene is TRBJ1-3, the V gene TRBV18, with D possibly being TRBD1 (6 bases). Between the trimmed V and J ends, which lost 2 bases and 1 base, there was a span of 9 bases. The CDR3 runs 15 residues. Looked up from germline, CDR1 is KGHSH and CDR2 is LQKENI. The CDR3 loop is CASSPRTVSGNTIYF. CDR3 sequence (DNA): TGTGCCAGCTCACCAAGGACAGTGTCTGGAAACACCATATATTTT.

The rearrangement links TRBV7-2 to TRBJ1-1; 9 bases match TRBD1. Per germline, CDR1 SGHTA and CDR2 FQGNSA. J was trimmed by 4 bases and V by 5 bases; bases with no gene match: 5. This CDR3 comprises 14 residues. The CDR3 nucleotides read TGTGCCAGCAGCGACAGGGGGTTGGGCACTGAAGCTTTCTTT. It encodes CASSDRGLGTEAFF.

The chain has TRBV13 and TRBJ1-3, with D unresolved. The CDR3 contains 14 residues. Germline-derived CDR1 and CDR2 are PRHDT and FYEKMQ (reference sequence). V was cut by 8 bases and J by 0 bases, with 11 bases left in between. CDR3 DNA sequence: TGTGCCAGCTGGCGGTGGAGCTCTGGAAACACCATATATTTT. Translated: CASWRWSSGNTIYF.

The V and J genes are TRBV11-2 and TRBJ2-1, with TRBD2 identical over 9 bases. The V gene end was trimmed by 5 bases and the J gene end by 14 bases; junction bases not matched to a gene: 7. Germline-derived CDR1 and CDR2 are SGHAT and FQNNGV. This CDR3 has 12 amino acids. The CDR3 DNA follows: TGTGCCAGCAGCACCGGACTAGCGAGGGAGTTCTTC. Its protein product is CASSTGLAREFF. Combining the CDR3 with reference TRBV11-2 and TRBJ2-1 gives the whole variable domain EAGVAQSPRYKIIEKRQSVAFWCNPISGHATLYWYQQILGQGPKLLIQFQNNGVVDDSQLPKDRFSAERLKGVDSTLKIQPAKLEDSAVYLCASSTGLAREFFGPGTRLTVL.

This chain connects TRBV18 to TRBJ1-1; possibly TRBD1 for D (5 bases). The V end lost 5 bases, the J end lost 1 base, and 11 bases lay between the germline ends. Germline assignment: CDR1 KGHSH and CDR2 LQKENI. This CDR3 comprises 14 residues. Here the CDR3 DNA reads TGTGCCAGCTCAGCCCTAGGACAGAACACTGAAGCTTTCTTT. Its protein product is CASSALGQNTEAFF.

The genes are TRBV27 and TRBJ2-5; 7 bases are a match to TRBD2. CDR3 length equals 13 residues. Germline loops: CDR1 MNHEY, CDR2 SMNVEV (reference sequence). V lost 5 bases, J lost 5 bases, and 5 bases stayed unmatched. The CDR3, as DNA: TGTGCCAGCAGTGTAGGGACTATGGAGACCCAGTACTTC. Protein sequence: CASSVGTMETQYF.